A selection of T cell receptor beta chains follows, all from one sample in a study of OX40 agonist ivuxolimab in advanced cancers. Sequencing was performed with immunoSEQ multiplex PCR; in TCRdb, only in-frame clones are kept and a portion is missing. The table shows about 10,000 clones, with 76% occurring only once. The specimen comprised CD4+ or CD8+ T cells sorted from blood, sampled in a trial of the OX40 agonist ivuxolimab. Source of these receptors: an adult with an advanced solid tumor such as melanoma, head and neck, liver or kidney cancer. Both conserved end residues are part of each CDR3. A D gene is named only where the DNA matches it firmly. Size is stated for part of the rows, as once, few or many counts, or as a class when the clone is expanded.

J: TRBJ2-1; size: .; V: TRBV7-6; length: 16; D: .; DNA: TGTGCCAGCAGCTTAACTGTCTCCAGCTCCTACAATGAGCAGTTCTTC; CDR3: CASSLTVSSSYNEQFF
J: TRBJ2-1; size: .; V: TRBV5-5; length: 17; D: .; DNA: TGTGCCAGCAGTTGGGGTTTGGGGGTTGTGGCCTACAATGAGCAGTTCTTC; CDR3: CASSWGLGVVAYNEQFF
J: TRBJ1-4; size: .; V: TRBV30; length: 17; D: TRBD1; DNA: TGTGCCTGGAAGTTTCTGAACAGGGGGCGAACTAATGAAAAACTGTTTTTT; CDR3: CAWKFLNRGRTNEKLFF
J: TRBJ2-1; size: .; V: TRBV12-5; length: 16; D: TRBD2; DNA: TGTGCTAGTGGTTGGGGGACTAGCGGCTCCTACAATGAGCAGTTCTTC; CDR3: CASGWGTSGSYNEQFF
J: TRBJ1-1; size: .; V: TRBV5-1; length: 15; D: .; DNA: TGCGCCAGCAGATCGGCAGGCGGTGGAAACACTGAAGCTTTCTTT; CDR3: CASRSAGGGNTEAFF
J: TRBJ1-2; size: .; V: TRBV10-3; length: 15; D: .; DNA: TGTGCCATCAGTGAGTCGAGCGGGGGCCGGTATGGCTACACCTTC; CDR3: CAISESSGGRYGYTF
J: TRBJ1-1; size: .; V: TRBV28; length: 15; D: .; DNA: TGTGCCAGCAGTTTATTCGGCAGTTCGAACACTGAAGCTTTCTTT; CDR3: CASSLFGSSNTEAFF
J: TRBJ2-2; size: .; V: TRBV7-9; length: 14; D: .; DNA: TGTGCCAGCAGCTTAGTAGAATCCACCGGGGAGCTGTTTTTT; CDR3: CASSLVESTGELFF
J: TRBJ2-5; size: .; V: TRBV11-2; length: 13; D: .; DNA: TGTGCCAGCAGCCCCGAGAGTCAAGAGACCCAGTACTTC; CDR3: CASSPESQETQYF
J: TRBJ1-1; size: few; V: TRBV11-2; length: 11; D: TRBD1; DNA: TGTGCCAGCAGCTTAAACAGGGGTGCTTTCTTT; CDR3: CASSLNRGAFF
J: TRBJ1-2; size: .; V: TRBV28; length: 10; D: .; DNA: TGTGCCAGCTCCCGCTATGGCTACACCTTC; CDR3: CASSRYGYTF
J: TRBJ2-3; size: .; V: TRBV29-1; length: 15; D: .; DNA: TGCAGCGCGGCTCGTAGGGCGGATAGCACAGATACGCAGTATTTT; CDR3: CSAARRADSTDTQYF
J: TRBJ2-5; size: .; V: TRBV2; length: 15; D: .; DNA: TGTGCCAGCAGTGGGCCAGGACTAGGGGGGGAGACCCAGTACTTC; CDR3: CASSGPGLGGETQYF
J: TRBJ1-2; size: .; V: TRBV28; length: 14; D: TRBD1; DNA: TGTGCCAGCAGATTATTACGGGACAGCTATGGCTACACCTTC; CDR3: CASRLLRDSYGYTF
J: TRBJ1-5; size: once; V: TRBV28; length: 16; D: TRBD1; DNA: TGTGCCAGCAGTTTCTCCGGGACAGGGGTCAATCAGCCCCAGCATTTT; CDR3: CASSFSGTGVNQPQHF
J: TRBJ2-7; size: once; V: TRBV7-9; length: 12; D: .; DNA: TGTGCCAGCAGCTTAGCGGGGGGCGAGCAGTACTTC; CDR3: CASSLAGGEQYF
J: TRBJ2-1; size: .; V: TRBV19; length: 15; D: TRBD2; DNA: TGTGCCAGTAGTGGCCGGGACTACTCCTGGGCGAAGCAGTTCTTC; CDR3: CASSGRDYSWAKQFF
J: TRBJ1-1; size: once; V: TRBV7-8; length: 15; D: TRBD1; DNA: TGTGCCAGCAGCCTTAGTACAGGGGGCCTCGAAGGAGCTTTCTTT; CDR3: CASSLSTGGLEGAFF
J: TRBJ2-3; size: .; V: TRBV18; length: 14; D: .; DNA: TGTGCCAGCTCACCACCGACGGAACCTTATACGCAGTATTTT; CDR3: CASSPPTEPYTQYF
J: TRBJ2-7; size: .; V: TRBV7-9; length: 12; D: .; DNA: TGTGCCAGCAGCCTGACCTACTTGGAGCAGTACTTC; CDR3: CASSLTYLEQYF
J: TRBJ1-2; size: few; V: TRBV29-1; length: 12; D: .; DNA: TGCAGCGTTGAGCAGGGGTTTTATGGCTACACCTTC; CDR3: CSVEQGFYGYTF
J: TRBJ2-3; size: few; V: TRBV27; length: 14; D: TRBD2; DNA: TGTGCCAGCAGTTCGGGACTAGCAAGCGTTACGCAGTATTTT; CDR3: CASSSGLASVTQYF
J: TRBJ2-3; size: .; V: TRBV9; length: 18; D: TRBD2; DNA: TGTGCCAGCAGCGTAGCTCCCGGGGGGGGCGGAGACACAGATACGCAGTATTTT; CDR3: CASSVAPGGGGDTDTQYF
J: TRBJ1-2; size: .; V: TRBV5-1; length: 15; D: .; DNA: TGCGCCAGCAGCTTTGCACAGATCGCGAGTGATGGCTACACCTTC; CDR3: CASSFAQIASDGYTF